Listed below are T cell receptor beta chains from one sample, sequenced in a study of blood T cell repertoires in COVID-19. Profiling relied on immunoSEQ multiplex PCR, and the TCRdb table lists in-frame clones only, not all of them. Of 200,000 or so clones listed, approximately 85% are singletons. The sample was peripheral blood. Source of these receptors: a human donor with active or convalescent COVID-19. The donor label of this sample is uncertain. Both conserved end residues are part of each CDR3. The D gene is left open where the match is weak. Size is stated for part of the rows, as once, few or many counts, or as a class when the clone is expanded.

abundance	v_gene	d_gene	j_gene	CDR3aa	CDR3nt
once	TRBV7-3	TRBD1	TRBJ2-7	CASSSTGVDEQYF	TGTGCCAGCAGTTCAACAGGGGTCGACGAGCAGTACTTC
NA	TRBV3-1/TRBV3-2	NA	TRBJ1-2	CASSLPGRGATF	TGTGCCAGCAGCCTACCTGGGAGGGGAGCCACCTTC
NA	TRBV5-4	TRBD2	TRBJ2-5	CASSLGLAPSETQYF	TGTGCCAGCAGCTTGGGACTAGCGCCGTCAGAGACCCAGTACTTC
once	TRBV18	TRBD2	TRBJ2-3	CASSPKTSGRADTQYF	TGTGCCAGCTCACCCAAGACTAGCGGGAGGGCAGATACGCAGTATTTT
NA	TRBV3-1/TRBV3-2	NA	TRBJ2-7	CASSHRSEQYF	TGTGCCAGCAGCCACCGTAGCGAGCAGTACTTC
NA	TRBV2	NA	TRBJ2-3	CASSEDGGHYTDTQYF	TGTGCCAGCAGTGAAGACGGGGGGCATTACACAGATACGCAGTATTTT
NA	TRBV6-5	TRBD1	TRBJ2-7	CASRITGTGRYEQYF	TGTGCCAGCAGAATTACCGGGACAGGGCGGTACGAGCAGTACTTC
NA	TRBV14	NA	TRBJ2-3	CASSQGRATQYF	TGTGCCAGCAGCCAAGGTCGAGCTACGCAGTATTTT
NA	TRBV5-1	TRBD2	TRBJ2-3	CASSLDLAGTDTQYF	TGCGCCAGCAGCTTGGACCTAGCGGGGACAGATACGCAGTATTTT
NA	TRBV4-3	NA	TRBJ2-1	CASSQDLKGGVYNEQFF	TGCGCCAGCAGCCAAGATTTGAAGGGGGGGGTATACAATGAGCAGTTCTTC
NA	TRBV27	NA	TRBJ2-5	CASSWTIGETQYF	TGTGCCAGCAGCTGGACAATTGGAGAGACCCAGTACTTC
NA	TRBV7-9	TRBD2	TRBJ2-5	CASRLSGRGGVETQYF	TGTGCCAGCAGACTAAGCGGGAGGGGGGGCGTAGAGACCCAGTACTTC
NA	TRBV5-8	TRBD2	TRBJ2-3	CASRREGRTDTQYF	TGTGCCAGCAGACGGGAGGGACGCACAGATACGCAGTATTTT
NA	TRBV6-4	NA	TRBJ2-3	CASSDRVEQPYF	TGTGCCAGCAGTGATCGGGTCGAGCAACCGTATTTT
NA	TRBV13	NA	TRBJ2-4	CASSLGNVQYF	TGTGCCAGCAGCTTGGGCAATGTTCAGTACTTC
NA	TRBV7-9	NA	TRBJ1-1	CASSLLTEAFF	TGTGCCAGCAGCTTATTAACTGAAGCTTTCTTT
NA	TRBV2	NA	TRBJ1-1	CASSERPRTEAFF	TGTGCCAGCAGTGAACGTCCGCGCACTGAAGCTTTCTTT
NA	TRBV7-2	NA	TRBJ2-3	CASSLEGGSFTDTQYF	TGTGCCAGCAGCTTAGAGGGCGGGTCGTTCACAGATACGCAGTATTTT
NA	TRBV4-1	TRBD1	TRBJ2-3	CASSHPGQESTDTQYF	TGCGCCAGCAGCCATCCCGGACAGGAGTCCACAGATACGCAGTATTTT
NA	TRBV5-1	TRBD2	TRBJ2-1	CASSLELAGVWPNNEQFF	TGCGCCAGCAGCTTGGAACTAGCGGGGGTTTGGCCCAACAATGAGCAGTTCTTC
few	TRBV4-2	NA	TRBJ1-6	CASSQDRAKGSPLHF	TGTGCCAGCAGCCAAGACAGGGCTAAGGGCTCACCCCTCCACTTT
NA	TRBV5-1	TRBD1	TRBJ1-6	CASSYRGANSPLHF	TGCGCCAGCAGCTACAGGGGCGCTAATTCACCCCTCCACTTT
NA	TRBV19	NA	TRBJ1-2	CASSRQRGGNGYTF	TGTGCCAGTAGCCGACAACGGGGGGGGAATGGCTACACCTTC
NA	TRBV25-1	NA	TRBJ1-3	CASSELSGGVGNTIYF	TGTGCCAGCAGTGAATTGTCCGGCGGGGTCGGAAACACCATATATTTT
NA	TRBV30	NA	TRBJ2-5	CAWKSGLRLQETQYF	TGTGCCTGGAAATCAGGGCTGCGGCTCCAAGAGACCCAGTACTTC
NA	TRBV7-9	TRBD2	TRBJ2-3	CASSRLAGGGSTDTQYF	TGTGCCAGCAGCAGACTAGCGGGAGGGGGAAGCACAGATACGCAGTATTTT
few	TRBV5-5	NA	TRBJ2-3	CASSSTRSSDTQYF	TGTGCCAGCAGCTCGACCCGGAGTTCAGATACGCAGTATTTT
NA	TRBV19	TRBD1	TRBJ1-5	CASSPGQVRWNQPQHF	TGTGCCAGTAGCCCAGGACAGGTCCGGTGGAATCAGCCCCAGCATTTT
NA	TRBV7-9	NA	TRBJ1-5	CASSKGLRESNQPQHF	TGTGCCAGCAGCAAGGGACTTCGGGAAAGCAATCAGCCCCAGCATTTT
NA	TRBV7-6	TRBD1	TRBJ1-2	CASSLAGTGNYGYTF	TGTGCCAGCAGCTTAGCCGGGACAGGGAACTATGGCTACACCTTC
NA	TRBV25-1	TRBD1	TRBJ1-1	CASRYRGIENTEAFF	TGTGCCAGCAGATACAGGGGAATAGAGAACACTGAAGCTTTCTTT
NA	TRBV19	TRBD2	TRBJ2-7	CASSPNSGRAHEQYF	TGTGCCAGTAGCCCCAATAGCGGGAGGGCCCACGAGCAGTACTTC
NA	TRBV5-6	NA	TRBJ2-7	CASSLGDIYEQYF	TGTGCCAGCAGCTTGGGTGACATCTACGAGCAGTACTTC
NA	TRBV7-3	NA	TRBJ2-7	CASSPVGGTSPYEQYF	TGTGCCAGCAGCCCAGTGGGGGGTACCTCCCCCTACGAGCAGTACTTC
NA	TRBV12-5	TRBD2	TRBJ2-1	CASGLRAGVSYNEQFF	TGTGCTAGTGGTTTGCGCGCGGGAGTCTCCTACAATGAGCAGTTCTTC
NA	TRBV7-3	NA	TRBJ2-1	CASSLLGPRLNNEQFF	TGTGCCAGCAGCTTGCTGGGGCCACGGTTAAACAATGAGCAGTTCTTC
few	TRBV19	TRBD2	TRBJ2-3	CASSIAAAGVADTQYF	TGTGCCAGTAGTATAGCGGCAGCGGGAGTCGCAGATACGCAGTATTTT
few	TRBV7-9	TRBD2	TRBJ2-3	CASSLTGGRSRTDTQYF	TGTGCCAGCAGCTTAACAGGCGGGAGGTCAAGGACAGATACGCAGTATTTT
NA	TRBV2	TRBD2	TRBJ2-5	CASSSGGAPNQETQYF	TGTGCCAGCAGCAGCGGGGGGGCCCCTAACCAAGAGACCCAGTACTTC
few	TRBV7-9	NA	TRBJ2-2	CASTRQGYTGELFF	TGTGCCAGCACCAGGCAGGGCTACACCGGGGAGCTGTTTTTT
NA	TRBV11-3	NA	TRBJ2-2	CASSLEATGELFF	TGTGCCAGCAGCTTAGAGGCTACCGGGGAGCTGTTTTTT
NA	TRBV29-1	NA	TRBJ2-3	CSVSPGGSSTDTQYF	TGCAGCGTCTCCCCTGGCGGGTCTAGCACAGATACGCAGTATTTT
NA	TRBV12-5	NA	TRBJ2-7	CASGLVQPPVNYEQYF	TGTGCTAGTGGTTTGGTACAGCCACCGGTAAATTACGAGCAGTACTTC
NA	TRBV7-2	TRBD1	TRBJ1-1	CASSARGATGTEAFF	TGTGCCAGCAGCGCCAGGGGGGCCACGGGGACTGAAGCTTTCTTT
NA	TRBV19	NA	TRBJ1-5	CASSPTGPSNQPQHF	TGTGCCAGTAGCCCGACAGGACCTAGCAATCAGCCCCAGCATTTT
NA	TRBV9	TRBD1	TRBJ1-4	CASSAWTGDEKLFF	TGTGCCAGCAGCGCTTGGACAGGAGACGAAAAACTGTTTTTT
NA	TRBV2	NA	TRBJ1-3	CASRVVVSSGNTIYF	TGTGCCAGCAGGGTCGTGGTGAGCTCTGGAAACACCATATATTTT